This entry lists 28 T cell receptor beta chains sequenced from one sample in a study of T cell responses to AZD1222 COVID-19 vaccine. TCRdb's copy holds only in-frame clones and misses some; the assay was immunoSEQ multiplex PCR. The table lists around 78,000 clones, about 85% of them singletons. The source was peripheral blood, collected on day 0 of AZD1222 vaccination. The receptors shown here come from an adult in good health.

This chain connects TRBV19 to TRBJ1-4; 9 bases agree with TRBD1. Trimming removed 3 bases from V and 3 bases from J; junction bases left unmatched: 2. Germline loops: CDR1 LNHDA, CDR2 SQIVND (reference sequence). The CDR3 runs to 15 residues. The CDR3 here is CASSMGQGPNEKLFF. In DNA form, the CDR3 reads TGTGCCAGTAGTATGGGACAGGGACCTAATGAAAAACTGTTTTTT.

The chain employs TRBV5-1 and TRBJ2-5; TRBD1 matches at 7 bases. The V gene end was trimmed by 0 bases and the J gene end by 2 bases; junction bases not matched to a gene: 1. This CDR3 contains 14 residues. Germline V gives CDR1 SGHRS, CDR2 YFSETQ. CDR3 in amino acids: CASSLVGQQETQYF. CDR3 DNA: TGCGCCAGCAGCTTGGTGGGACAGCAAGAGACCCAGTACTTC.

The chain couples TRBV10-3 to TRBJ2-1, with 10 bases that match TRBD2. The CDR3 runs to 20 residues. Germline V gene sequence: CDR1 ENHRY, CDR2 SYGVKD. Trimming cost V 6 bases and J 9 bases; bases outside gene matches: 26. The CDR3 coding sequence is TGTGCCATCAGATATTCCGGGACTAGCGAAAGCTTAGGAGGGATTGGTGAGCAGTTCTTC. It is translated as CAIRYSGTSESLGGIGEQFF.

This clone was recorded only once. The chain links TRBV10-2 to TRBJ2-7; D is unclear. The CDR3 length is 12 residues. Germline V CDR1 and CDR2: WSHSY, SAAADI. Trimming cost V 3 bases and J 4 bases, with 7 bases left between them. Here the CDR3 DNA reads TGCGCCAGCAGTGACTACGGATACGAGCAGTACTTC. This codes for CASSDYGYEQYF.

The chain links TRBV7-2 to TRBJ1-2; D unresolved. The CDR3 loop spans 14 amino acids. V lost 2 bases and J 0 bases, leaving 7 bases between the germline ends. Germline V gene lookup returns CDR1 SGHTA and CDR2 FQGNSA. The CDR3 region is CASSLSGANYGYTF. The CDR3 DNA is TGTGCCAGCAGCTTATCAGGAGCTAACTATGGCTACACCTTC.

This clone was picked up a small number of times. The chain is built from TRBV6-1 and TRBJ2-7; unclear D gene. The CDR3 has 13 residues. V lost 6 bases and J 3 bases, leaving 12 bases between the germline ends. From germline, CDR1 is MNHNS and CDR2 SASEGT. The CDR3 spells CASSPITGYEQYF. CDR3 sequence (DNA): TGTGCCAGCAGCCCCATAACGGGCTACGAGCAGTACTTC.

V gene TRBV5-1 combines with J gene TRBJ1-5, with 7 bases that match TRBD1. Germline-derived CDR1 and CDR2 are SGHRS and YFSETQ. Trimming took 0 bases from V and 9 from J; bases not matched to a gene: 6. The CDR3 has 14 amino acids. The CDR3 loop is CASSLEGAQGPQHF. Written as DNA, the CDR3 is TGCGCCAGCAGCTTGGAGGGGGCCCAGGGGCCCCAGCATTTT.

The rearrangement links TRBV11-2 to TRBJ2-2, with a possible D match to TRBD2 (5 bases). Germline CDR1 SGHAT, CDR2 FQNNGV. Trimming left V 5 bases short and J 4 bases short, with 11 bases between. CDR3 size: 14 residues. CDR3 loop: CASSTRGITGELFF. The CDR3 coding sequence is TGTGCCAGCAGCACCCGAGGGATCACCGGGGAGCTGTTTTTT.

About this clone: This same CDR3 is encoded by further DNA sequences in the sample. The chain joins TRBV7-2 to TRBJ1-1; tentatively, D is TRBD1 (5 bases). Trimming took 3 bases from V and 5 from J, leaving 13 bases between them. The CDR3 is 14 amino acids. Germline CDR1 SGHTA, CDR2 FQGNSA. The CDR3 DNA sequence: TGTGCCAGCAGCTTCGCAGGGCGGGCTACTGAAGCTTTCTTT. Protein sequence: CASSFAGRATEAFF.

The DNA for the CDR3 is TGTGCCAGTAGTAGGGTGGGGACTAGCACAGATACGCAGTATTTT. Translated: CASSRVGTSTDTQYF. The chain has TRBV19 and TRBJ2-3; TRBD2 might be the D (6 bases). The germline V gene encodes CDR1 LNHDA and CDR2 SQIVND (reference sequence). CDR3 length: 15 residues. Trimming cost V 4 bases and J 0 bases, with 11 bases left between them. The whole variable domain, filled in from reference TRBV19 and TRBJ2-3, reads DGGITQSPKYLFRKEGQNVTLSCEQNLNHDAMYWYRQDPGQGLRLIYYSQIVNDFQKGDIAEGYSVSREKKESFPLTVTSAQKNPTAFYLCASSRVGTSTDTQYFGPGTRLTVL.

The gene calls are TRBV7-9 and TRBJ1-1, with a possible D match to TRBD1 (5 bases). Germline lookup yields CDR1 SEHNR and CDR2 FQNEAQ (reference sequence). The CDR3 has 15 amino acids. V was pared by 5 bases and J by 2 bases, with 15 bases between. The CDR3 nucleotides read TGTGCCAGCAGCACAACGGGGGGACCCAACACTGAAGCTTTCTTT. It specifies CASSTTGGPNTEAFF.

V is TRBV9 and J is TRBJ2-3, with D perhaps TRBD2 (5 bases). The length of the CDR3 is 13 residues. The V and J ends lost 3 bases and 6 bases respectively, with 11 bases between them. Germline V gene sequence: CDR1 SGDLS, CDR2 YYNGEE. As DNA, the CDR3 is TGTGCCAGCAGCGGCACACGCGGGGATACGCAGTATTTT. Translated: CASSGTRGDTQYF.

This sequence joins TRBV7-9 and TRBJ2-1, with 11 bases that match TRBD2. V lost 3 bases, J lost 4 bases, and 5 bases stayed unmatched. CDR3 length: 16 amino acids. Germline V gene data show CDR1 as SEHNR and CDR2 as FQNEAQ (reference sequence). CDR3 sequence: CASSFERTSGYNEQFF. In DNA form, the CDR3 reads TGTGCCAGCAGCTTCGAAAGGACTAGCGGGTACAATGAGCAGTTCTTC. Using reference TRBV7-9 and TRBJ2-1 for the parts outside the CDR3, the full variable domain is DTGVSQNPRHKITKRGQNVTFRCDPISEHNRLYWYRQTLGQGPEFLTYFQNEAQLEKSRLLSDRFSAERPKGSFSTLEIQRTEQGDSAMYLCASSFERTSGYNEQFFGPGTRLTVL.

The chain links TRBV10-3 to TRBJ1-4, with 11 positions matching TRBD1. V lost 4 bases and J lost 2; bases outside the gene matches: 15. The germline V gene encodes CDR1 ENHRY and CDR2 SYGVKD. The CDR3 length is 20 residues. The CDR3 sequence is CAISVSSFSGTGGTNEKLFF. The CDR3 nucleotides are TGTGCCATCAGTGTGTCCTCATTCTCCGGGACAGGGGGGACTAATGAAAAACTGTTTTTT.

The V and J genes are TRBV29-1 and TRBJ1-1; D is ambiguous. The CDR3 consists of 15 residues. Looked up from germline, CDR1 is SQVTM and CDR2 is ANQGSEA. Trimming cost V 0 bases and J 0 bases, with 11 bases left between them. The CDR3 nucleotides are TGCAGCGTTGAAGATTTCCAGGAGATGAACACTGAAGCTTTCTTT. Protein product: CSVEDFQEMNTEAFF.

This rearrangement joins TRBV6-5 to TRBJ1-2; D remains unclear. CDR3 length equals 14 residues. V was pared by 2 bases and J by 6 bases, with 13 bases between. Germline V gene lookup returns CDR1 MNHEY and CDR2 SVGAGI. The CDR3 DNA follows: TGTGCCAGCAGTTACCCCGGAGCAGCGGATGGCTACACCTTC. Translation gives CASSYPGAADGYTF.

This chain links TRBV7-9 with TRBJ1-2, with 9 bases fitting TRBD1. Germline V gene lookup returns CDR1 SEHNR and CDR2 FQNEAQ (reference sequence). The CDR3 spans 15 residues. J gave up 6 bases and V 1 base, and 6 bases lay outside the gene matches. The DNA for the CDR3 is TGTGCCAGCAGCTTAGGCTGGGGACAGGGTAATGGCTACACCTTC. Translated, it gives CASSLGWGQGNGYTF.

This clone was detected a few times. This chain joins TRBV10-1 and TRBJ1-5, with 9 positions matching TRBD1. Germline V gene lookup returns CDR1 WNHNN and CDR2 SYGVQD (reference sequence). The CDR3 is 14 amino acids. Germline trimming cut 5 bases from V and 6 bases from J; bases unmatched to any gene: 5. CDR3 loop: CASSPQGASQPQHF. DNA for the CDR3: TGCGCCAGCAGTCCACAGGGGGCAAGTCAGCCCCAGCATTTT.

The chain is built from TRBV27 and TRBJ1-1, with no clear D. Germline V gives CDR1 MNHEY, CDR2 SMNVEV (reference sequence). Trimming pared 3 bases from V and 7 bases from J, leaving 15 bases between. The CDR3 is 14 residues long. The CDR3 protein is CASSFLDRANEAFF. The CDR3 DNA sequence: TGTGCCAGCAGTTTCCTGGACCGCGCCAATGAAGCTTTCTTT.

In its sample, this clone was seen once. The V and J genes are TRBV10-3 and TRBJ2-1; possibly TRBD1 or TRBD2 for D (5 bases each). The V end was cut by 10 bases, the J end by 0 bases, with 13 bases between. The CDR3 extends over 14 amino acids. Germline CDR1 ENHRY, CDR2 SYGVKD. The DNA for the CDR3 is TGTGCCAGTCGCCGGGACGCCTCCTACAATGAGCAGTTCTTC. Protein sequence: CASRRDASYNEQFF.

The CDR3 is CASSYRLDSYEQYF. CDR3 coding DNA: TGTGCCAGCAGTTATCGTTTGGACTCCTACGAGCAGTACTTC. The chain recombines TRBV6-2 or TRBV6-3 with TRBJ2-7; D ambiguous. The CDR3 consists of 14 residues. The germline V gene has CDR1 MNHEY and CDR2 SVGEGT. V was cut by 3 bases and J by 0 bases, with 9 bases left in between.

The chain is built from TRBV5-8 and TRBJ1-4; no clear D gene. Trimming pared 4 bases from V and 6 bases from J, leaving 10 bases between. Germline CDR1 and CDR2: SGHTS and YDEGEE. The CDR3 length is 13 residues. This CDR3 is CASSPFTDEKLFF. The CDR3 nucleotides are TGTGCCAGCAGCCCCTTTACAGATGAAAAACTGTTTTTT.

This chain uses TRBV12-5 with TRBJ1-2; the match to TRBD1 covers 8 bases. The germline V gene encodes CDR1 LGHNT and CDR2 FRNRAP. Trimming removed 1 base from V and 5 bases from J; junction bases left unmatched: 24. This CDR3 has 21 amino acids. Here the CDR3 reads CASGLELIPIPGTGSGYGYTF. The CDR3 coding sequence is TGTGCTAGTGGTTTGGAATTGATCCCCATACCCGGGACAGGATCTGGATATGGCTACACCTTC.

The V and J genes are TRBV11-3 and TRBJ2-4; D may be TRBD2 (6 bases). This CDR3 has 17 amino acids. V was shortened by 4 bases and J by 0 bases, with 16 bases between the two germline ends. Per germline, CDR1 SGHNT and CDR2 YENEEA. This CDR3 is CASSSRRDSLAKNIQYF. CDR3 nucleotides: TGTGCCAGCAGCTCCCGCCGGGACTCATTAGCCAAAAACATTCAGTACTTC. Full variable domain (rest looked up from reference TRBV11-3 and TRBJ2-4): EAGVVQSPRYKIIEKKQPVAFWCNPISGHNTLYWYLQNLGQGPELLIRYENEEAVDDSQLPKDRFSAERLKGVDSTLKIQPAELGDSAVYLCASSSRRDSLAKNIQYFGAGTRLSVL.

The J gene is TRBJ2-7, the V gene TRBV30, with D possibly matching TRBD2 (6 bases). CDR3 length equals 14 residues. The germline gives CDR1 GTSNPN, CDR2 SVGIG (reference sequence). The V end was cut by 2 bases, the J end by 3 bases, with 14 bases between. Written as DNA, the CDR3 is TGTGCCTGGAGTACAACGGGACTCGGCTACGAGCAGTACTTC. As protein: CAWSTTGLGYEQYF.

The gene calls are TRBV19 and TRBJ2-4; D is tentatively TRBD1 or TRBD2 (5 bases each). The CDR3 runs to 18 residues. Per germline, CDR1 LNHDA and CDR2 SQIVND (reference sequence). Trimming took off 5 bases at V and 0 bases at J, with 20 bases between the two ends. The CDR3 bases are TGTGCCAGTAGTCACCGCACTGGAGAGGGGCTAGCCAAAAACATTCAGTACTTC. Residues: CASSHRTGEGLAKNIQYF.

V is TRBV5-6 and J is TRBJ2-1, with 9 bases identical to TRBD2. V was clipped by 3 bases and J by 3 bases; unmatched bases: 7. CDR3 length equals 16 residues. Per germline, CDR1 SGHDT and CDR2 YYEEEE. The CDR3 DNA follows: TGTGCCAGCAGCTGGGGAACTAGCGGGCACTACAATGAGCAGTTCTTC. It specifies CASSWGTSGHYNEQFF.

For the CDR3, the DNA is TGTGCCAGCAGCTTAGGGCCCACAGATACGCAGTATTTT. It translates to CASSLGPTDTQYF. The chain employs TRBV7-9 and TRBJ2-3; D is unclear. Trimming removed 1 base at V and 2 bases at J, with 4 bases between. The CDR3 loop spans 13 amino acids. From germline, CDR1 is SEHNR and CDR2 FQNEAQ (reference sequence).